Following are 29 T cell receptor beta chains from one sample sequenced in a study of monozygotic twins with cystic fibrosis. Here immunoSEQ multiplex PCR was the method, and the copy in TCRdb shows in-frame clones only, minus some. This sample yields over 25,000 clones, of which about 96% are seen a single time; approximately 3% belongs to the top ten. The sample was blood. These receptors were taken from a girl aged 2-9 years with cystic fibrosis.

V and J are TRBV5-4 and TRBJ2-3; the D is unclear. V lost 4 bases and J lost 4, with 7 bases in between. The germline V gene has CDR1 SGHNT and CDR2 YYREEE (reference sequence). The CDR3 consists of 12 residues. CDR3 nucleotide sequence: TGTGCCAGCAGCAATTACGCAGATACGCAGTATTTT. It codes for CASSNYADTQYF. Combining the CDR3 with reference TRBV5-4 and TRBJ2-3 gives the whole variable domain ETGVTQSPTHLIKTRGQQVTLRCSSQSGHNTVSWYQQALGQGPQFIFQYYREEENGRGNFPPRFSGLQFPNYSSELNVNALELDDSALYLCASSNYADTQYFGPGTRLTVL.

This chain connects TRBV9 to TRBJ2-5, with TRBD2 as a possible D gene (5 bases). This CDR3 region has 16 residues. CDR1 and CDR2 from the germline V gene are SGDLS and YYNGEE. With 1 base removed from V and 0 bases from J, the gap between germline ends came to 13 bases. The CDR3, as DNA: TGTGCCAGCAGCGTAAGAGGTAGCGCCAACCAAGAGACCCAGTACTTC. Protein sequence: CASSVRGSANQETQYF.

This chain links TRBV5-5 with TRBJ2-1; 11 bases fit TRBD1. The V segment lost 3 bases and the J segment 3 bases; nucleotides outside the gene matches: 5. The germline V gene has CDR1 SGHKS and CDR2 YYEKEE (reference sequence). CDR3 length: 16 amino acids. CDR3 DNA sequence: TGTGCCAGCAGCTGGGCCGGGACAGGGGGCTACAATGAGCAGTTCTTC. Protein product: CASSWAGTGGYNEQFF.

The V gene is TRBV30, the J gene TRBJ1-2; D uncertain. V gave up 4 bases and J gave up 2 bases, with 8 bases separating them. Germline CDR1 GTSNPN, CDR2 SVGIG (reference sequence). The CDR3 contains 12 residues. The CDR3 sequence: CAWTPKNYGYTF. The CDR3 DNA follows: TGTGCCTGGACCCCAAAAAACTATGGCTACACCTTC.

This sequence joins TRBV27 and TRBJ1-2, with a tentative D call TRBD1 (6 bases). Per the germline V gene, CDR1 is MNHEY and CDR2 is SMNVEV (reference sequence). Trimming took off 4 bases at V and 8 bases at J, with 14 bases between the two ends. CDR3 length: 13 residues. The CDR3 DNA sequence: TGTGCCAGCAGTTCAACAGGGAGGCACGGCTACACCTTC. Protein: CASSSTGRHGYTF.

The chain has TRBV5-1 and TRBJ2-3; a possible D gene is TRBD1 (5 bases). V was trimmed by 2 bases and J by 3 bases, leaving 13 bases between them. This CDR3 has 15 residues. Germline CDR1 and CDR2: SGHRS and YFSETQ. The CDR3 DNA sequence: TGCGCCAGCAGCTTCTTTGCGAAGGGGACAGATACGCAGTATTTT. Translated, it gives CASSFFAKGTDTQYF.

The V and J genes are TRBV2 and TRBJ1-3, with D possibly being TRBD1 (5 bases). The germline V gene encodes CDR1 SNHLY and CDR2 FYNNEI. Trimming stripped 4 bases from V and 5 bases from J, with 9 bases between. This CDR3 spans 13 amino acids. Here the CDR3 reads CASSGGVRNTIYF. For the CDR3, the DNA is TGTGCCAGCAGTGGGGGGGTCCGAAACACCATATATTTT.

The genes are TRBV5-5 and TRBJ2-1; D remains ambiguous. The CDR3 is made up of 16 amino acids. V dropped 0 bases and J dropped 3 bases, with 13 bases sitting between them. The germline CDR1 and CDR2 sequences are SGHKS and YYEKEE (reference sequence). The CDR3 DNA is TGTGCCAGCAGCTTGGATGTCACTCGAGACTACAATGAGCAGTTCTTC. Amino acids: CASSLDVTRDYNEQFF.

The chain links TRBV7-8 to TRBJ1-1, with 12 nucleotides matching TRBD1. Unmatched junction bases numbered 9, after V lost 5 bases and J lost 5 bases. The CDR3 loop spans 16 amino acids. CDR1 and CDR2 from the germline V gene are SGHVS and FQNEAQ. CDR3 region: CASSRGQGAWLTEAFF. The CDR3 DNA is TGTGCCAGCAGCCGGGGACAGGGGGCTTGGTTAACTGAAGCTTTCTTT.

The J gene is TRBJ2-7, the V gene TRBV6-6, with 7 bases lining up with TRBD1. Germline-derived CDR1 and CDR2 are MNHNY and SVGAGI (reference sequence). The CDR3 totals 16 residues. J was trimmed by 3 bases and V by 6 bases; bases with no gene match: 14. CDR3 sequence (DNA): TGTGCCAGCAGCCGCGCACCCGGGACAGAAAACTACGAGCAGTACTTC. It specifies CASSRAPGTENYEQYF.

V gene TRBV6-5 combines with J gene TRBJ1-5; TRBD1 matches at 8 bases. The CDR3 is made up of 12 amino acids. Germline CDR1 MNHEY, CDR2 SVGAGI. J gave up 7 bases and V 8 bases, and 4 bases lay outside the gene matches. The chain's CDR3 is CASRTGKQPQHF. In nucleotides, the CDR3 is TGTGCCAGCCGGACAGGGAAACAGCCCCAGCATTTT.

The chain is built from TRBV30 and TRBJ1-4; no firm D call. Germline loops: CDR1 GTSNPN, CDR2 SVGIG (reference sequence). This CDR3 has 15 residues. Trimming stripped 4 bases from V and 2 bases from J, with 14 bases between. CDR3 sequence reads: CAWTPMDRTNEKLFF. CDR3 sequence (DNA): TGTGCCTGGACCCCTATGGATCGCACTAATGAAAAACTGTTTTTT. Looking up the rest from reference TRBV30 and TRBJ1-4 gives the full variable domain: SQTIHQWPATLVQPVGSPLSLECTVEGTSNPNLYWYRQAAGRGLQLLFYSVGIGQISSEVPQNLSASRPQDRQFILSSKKLLLSDSGFYLCAWTPMDRTNEKLFFGSGTQLSVL.

V is TRBV27 and J is TRBJ2-7, with a weak D call TRBD2 (7 bases). The CDR3 length is 14 residues. Germline V gene sequence: CDR1 MNHEY, CDR2 SMNVEV (reference sequence). V was clipped by 2 bases and J by 3 bases, with 11 bases between them. The chain's CDR3 is CASSLGGAGYEQYF. In nucleotides, the CDR3 is TGTGCCAGCAGTTTAGGGGGGGCAGGCTACGAGCAGTACTTC.

This clone was detected once. Compared with germline, one end of the junction differs, possibly owing to a read error. V and J are TRBV30 and TRBJ1-2, with 8 bases matching TRBD1. The CDR3 spans 12 residues. The germline CDR1 and CDR2 sequences are GTSNPN and SVGIG (reference sequence). CDR3 in amino acids: CAWVGDRFKSSF. The CDR3 DNA sequence: TGTGCCTGGGTGGGGGACAGGTTCAAATCCTCCTTC.

The chain uses TRBV5-4 and TRBJ2-3; D perhaps matches TRBD2 (5 bases). The ends were cut back, 4 bases at V and 0 bases at J, with 12 bases in the middle. Germline CDR1 reads SGHNT; CDR2 reads YYREEE (reference sequence). The CDR3 extends over 15 amino acids. CDR3 DNA: TGTGCCAGCAGCGGACCAGCGGCTAGCACAGATACGCAGTATTTT. It is translated as CASSGPAASTDTQYF.

V gene TRBV7-9 combines with J gene TRBJ2-5; D may be TRBD2 (5 bases). The V end was cut by 8 bases, the J end by 5 bases, with 12 bases between. Per germline, CDR1 SEHNR and CDR2 FQNEAQ (reference sequence). The length of the CDR3 is 12 residues. CDR3 DNA sequence: TGTGCCAGCGCTGACGGGATGGAGACCCAGTACTTC. It translates to CASADGMETQYF. Supplemented by reference TRBV7-9 and TRBJ2-5, the full variable domain reads DTGVSQNPRHKITKRGQNVTFRCDPISEHNRLYWYRQTLGQGPEFLTYFQNEAQLEKSRLLSDRFSAERPKGSFSTLEIQRTEQGDSAMYLCASADGMETQYFGPGTRLLVL.

The genes are TRBV27 and TRBJ2-7, with 9 positions matching TRBD2. The CDR3 extends over 14 amino acids. Germline V gene lookup returns CDR1 MNHEY and CDR2 SMNVEV (reference sequence). The V segment lost 2 bases and the J segment 9 bases; nucleotides outside the gene matches: 8. This CDR3 reads CASSLGSSGIPQYF. The CDR3 nucleotides read TGTGCCAGCAGTTTAGGGTCTAGCGGGATACCGCAGTACTTC.

V usage is TRBV5-1 and J usage is TRBJ1-2; 8 bases line up with TRBD1. V gave up 4 bases and J gave up 10 bases; unmatched junction bases: 9. In germline, CDR1 is SGHRS, CDR2 YFSETQ. The CDR3 totals 13 residues. The CDR3 DNA follows: TGCGCCAGCAGCCCCGGGACAGGAGGGGACTACACCTTC. Translation: CASSPGTGGDYTF.

CDR3 residues: CASSISGQGVGQREQFF. CDR3 in DNA: TGTGCCAGTAGTATATCCGGCCAGGGGGTCGGTCAGAGGGAGCAGTTCTTC. This chain joins TRBV19 and TRBJ2-1; 7 nucleotides match TRBD1. Germline assignment: CDR1 LNHDA and CDR2 SQIVND (reference sequence). The CDR3 loop spans 17 amino acids. J lost 10 bases, V lost 2 bases, and 17 bases had no gene match. The full variable domain, with the rest looked up from reference TRBV19 and TRBJ2-1, is DGGITQSPKYLFRKEGQNVTLSCEQNLNHDAMYWYRQDPGQGLRLIYYSQIVNDFQKGDIAEGYSVSREKKESFPLTVTSAQKNPTAFYLCASSISGQGVGQREQFFGPGTRLTVL.

V gene TRBV28 combines with J gene TRBJ1-2; 7 bases are shared with TRBD1. CDR3 length equals 15 residues. Trimming at V came to 10 bases and at J to 0 bases, leaving 11 bases not matched to a gene. Germline CDR1 reads MDHEN; CDR2 reads SYDVKM. The CDR3 bases are TGTGCCACACCCGATCTCAGGGGGTCTAACTATGGCTACACCTTC. It translates to CATPDLRGSNYGYTF.

The genes are TRBV7-2 and TRBJ2-4, with TRBD1 identical over 10 bases. V shed 5 bases, J shed 6 bases, and the junction held 10 bases outside the gene matches. CDR1 SGHTA and CDR2 FQGNSA come from the germline V gene. CDR3 size: 16 residues. CDR3 in amino acids: CASSPTDRGLGNIQYF. CDR3 coding DNA: TGTGCCAGCAGCCCGACCGACAGGGGGCTCGGAAACATTCAGTACTTC.

The chain has TRBV4-3 and TRBJ1-4; unclear D gene. Germline V lookup: CDR1 LGHNA, CDR2 YSLEER. The CDR3 has 16 residues. The V end lost 4 bases, the J end lost 0 bases, and 12 bases lay between the germline ends. The CDR3 nucleotides are TGCGCCAGCAGCCTATCAGAGGGCGCAACTAATGAAAAACTGTTTTTT. As protein: CASSLSEGATNEKLFF.

The chain recombines TRBV6-5 with TRBJ1-1; maybe TRBD1 (5 bases). The CDR3 is 13 amino acids. Germline lookup yields CDR1 MNHEY and CDR2 SVGAGI. The V end lost 5 bases, the J end lost 1 base, and 8 bases lay between the germline ends. In DNA form, the CDR3 reads TGTGCCAGCAGTCCGAGGGGGAACACTGAAGCTTTCTTT. Translated, it gives CASSPRGNTEAFF.

The CDR3 DNA is TGTGCCATCGGGACAGACCCTAGCAATCAGCCCCAGCATTTT. It codes for CAIGTDPSNQPQHF. J is TRBJ1-5 and V is TRBV2; 7 bases align to TRBD1. Germline values: CDR1 SNHLY, CDR2 FYNNEI. Trimming cost V 10 bases and J 0 bases; bases outside gene matches: 6. The CDR3 length is 14 residues.

The gene calls are TRBV25-1 and TRBJ1-4; no firm D call. Trimming stripped 6 bases from V and 7 bases from J, with 9 bases between. Germline CDR1 reads MGHDK; CDR2 reads SYGVNS. The CDR3 has 12 amino acids. CDR3 region: CASRAAFEKLFF. CDR3 nucleotide sequence: TGTGCCAGCAGAGCGGCTTTTGAAAAACTGTTTTTT.

V gene TRBV6-1 combines with J gene TRBJ2-5; TRBD1 might be the D (6 bases). V lost 5 bases and J 4 bases, leaving 8 bases between the germline ends. This CDR3 is built from 12 residues. In germline, CDR1 is MNHNS, CDR2 SASEGT. The CDR3 DNA follows: TGTGCCAGCAGTATAGGGGGAGAGACCCAGTACTTC. It encodes CASSIGGETQYF.

The CDR3 reads CASSTPGQGHSEQFF. The DNA of the CDR3 is TGTGCCAGCAGTACTCCGGGACAGGGGCACAGTGAGCAGTTCTTC. The chain couples TRBV28 to TRBJ2-1, with TRBD1 matching over 10 bases. Looked up from germline, CDR1 is MDHEN and CDR2 is SYDVKM. The length of the CDR3 is 15 residues. J gave up 9 bases and V 5 bases, and 10 bases lay outside the gene matches.

The chain links TRBV19 to TRBJ2-1; D is unclear. This CDR3 has 12 amino acids. Per the germline V gene, CDR1 is LNHDA and CDR2 is SQIVND (reference sequence). Trimming stripped 8 bases from V and 10 bases from J, with 15 bases between. CDR3 sequence reads: CASRPSFGEQFF. The DNA of the CDR3 is TGTGCCAGTCGTCCTTCCTTCGGCGAGCAGTTCTTC.

The V and J genes are TRBV10-3 and TRBJ1-2; 8 bases align to TRBD1. This CDR3 spans 14 amino acids. V trimming: 3 bases; J trimming: 7 bases; junction bases outside the gene matches: 7. The germline CDR1 and CDR2 sequences are ENHRY and SYGVKD. The CDR3, as DNA: TGTGCCATCAGTGATTTGCAGGGGGCGGGTGGCTACACCTTC. It is translated as CAISDLQGAGGYTF.